These 3 T cell receptor beta chains came from one sample sequenced in a study of T cells in tuberculosis. Produced via immunoSEQ multiplex PCR; TCRdb's table is partial and in-frame only. The profile shows tens of thousands of clones, roughly 93% of them singletons. After thawing and overnight rest, PBMC were stained with GMM-loaded CD1B tetramer, viability dye and anti-CD3 for sorting. The CD1B tetramers carried C32 glucose monomycolate purified from Rhodococcus equi. Sequences were obtained from CD1b-GMM tetramer-negative cells sorted from PBMCs. These TCRs come from an adult woman with latent tuberculosis.

The chain joins TRBV27 to TRBJ2-2, with D maybe TRBD1 (5 bases). The CDR3 runs 16 residues. Trimming left V 2 bases short and J 7 bases short, with 17 bases between. Germline lookup yields CDR1 MNHEY and CDR2 SMNVEV (reference sequence). The CDR3 sequence: CASSLRPQGPSGELFF. CDR3 nucleotides: TGTGCCAGCAGTTTACGACCCCAGGGTCCTAGCGGGGAGCTGTTTTTT.

The chain is built from TRBV6-5 and TRBJ2-3; 8 positions match TRBD1. Germline V gene data show CDR1 as MNHEY and CDR2 as SVGAGI. This CDR3 is 15 amino acids long. V trimming: 6 bases; J trimming: 0 bases; junction bases outside the gene matches: 5. The chain's CDR3 is CASRSDRESTDTQYF. CDR3 coding DNA: TGTGCCAGCAGATCGGACAGGGAAAGCACAGATACGCAGTATTTT.

This chain connects TRBV4-1 to TRBJ2-5, with 8 nucleotides matching TRBD1. Germline CDR1 MGHRA, CDR2 YSYEKL. The ends lost 2 bases at V and 5 bases at J; junction bases unmatched: 7. The CDR3 extends over 15 amino acids. The chain's CDR3 is CASSQQFRQGETQYF. The DNA of the CDR3 is TGCGCCAGCAGCCAACAATTTAGACAGGGGGAGACCCAGTACTTC.